These T cell receptor beta chains were read from a single sample in a study of blood T cell repertoires in COVID-19. Libraries were prepared by immunoSEQ multiplex PCR; TCRdb keeps only in-frame clonotypes and omits some of them. This table holds about 240,000 clones, around 81% found once. Sequencing input: peripheral blood. These receptors originate from a man aged 25 to 45 who had recovered from COVID-19. The CDR3 runs from the conserved cysteine through the conserved F or W. D genes are given only for firm matches. A clone size is listed for some rows: how often the clone was seen (once, few, many), or a class if it is expanded.

v_gene,abundance,j_gene,d_gene,CDR3nt,CDR3aa
TRBV6-5,.,TRBJ2-7,TRBD1,TGTGCCAGCAGTTACCGGGACAGGGGGGGCTACGAGCAGTACTTC,CASSYRDRGGYEQYF
TRBV12-3/TRBV12-4,many,TRBJ2-4,.,TGTGCCAGCAGTTCCCTGACAGGAATTCAGTACTTC,CASSSLTGIQYF
TRBV2,.,TRBJ2-7,TRBD1,TGTGCCCAGCAACAGGACAGGTCCTACGAGCAGTACTTC,CAQQQDRSYEQYF
TRBV7-9,.,TRBJ1-1,TRBD1,TGTGCCAGCAGCGCTAGAGGACAGGGGGCCGGGACTGAAGCTTTCTTT,CASSARGQGAGTEAFF
TRBV6-5,.,TRBJ2-5,TRBD1,TGTGCCAGCAGTAGGACAGGGCCGTTCCAAGAGACCCAGTACTTC,CASSRTGPFQETQYF
TRBV5-1,once,TRBJ2-5,TRBD2,TGCGCCAGCAGCCTCAGCGGGGGGGCCGGGGAGACCCAGTACTTC,CASSLSGGAGETQYF
TRBV19,.,TRBJ2-5,TRBD1,TGTGCCAGTAGTATAGTTCGGGACAGAGGGGAGACCCAGTACTTC,CASSIVRDRGETQYF
TRBV3-1/TRBV3-2,.,TRBJ1-1,.,TGTGCCAGCAGCCAAGAGATTCACAGGGAAGCTTTCTTT,CASSQEIHREAFF
TRBV7-9,.,TRBJ2-5,.,TGTGCCAGCACCGAGAGTGGGACCGGGACTTGGTTACAAGAGACCCAGTACTTC,CASTESGTGTWLQETQYF
TRBV11-3,.,TRBJ2-2,TRBD1,TGTGCCAGCAGCTTAGGACGACAGGGACGGTCGAACACCGGGGAGCTGTTTTTT,CASSLGRQGRSNTGELFF
TRBV27,.,TRBJ2-1,.,TGTGCCAGCCATGGGGCAGTTGATGAGCAGTTCTTC,CASHGAVDEQFF
TRBV19,.,TRBJ2-1,.,TGTGCCAGTAGTTTGCAGGGGGGTTCCTACAATGAGCAGTTCTTC,CASSLQGGSYNEQFF
TRBV10-3,.,TRBJ1-3,.,TGTGCCATCAGTGAGTCGCGAGTCCTAAACACCATATATTTT,CAISESRVLNTIYF
TRBV5-4,.,TRBJ1-2,.,TGTGCCAGCAGCTCTGGCAGGATTAACTATGGCTACACCTTC,CASSSGRINYGYTF
TRBV11-3,.,TRBJ2-3,.,TGTGCCAGCAGCAGAGGGTCGGACGGCCATCCGTATTTT,CASSRGSDGHPYF
TRBV10-3,.,TRBJ1-5,.,TGTGCCATCAGTGACAACCCGGGAAGCAATCAGCCCCAGCATTTT,CAISDNPGSNQPQHF
TRBV7-9,.,TRBJ1-1,.,TGTGCCAGCAGCGTCGGAGGGAGGGCCGACACTGAAGCTTTCTTT,CASSVGGRADTEAFF
TRBV10-3,.,TRBJ2-1,.,TGTGCCATATCACTTTCTGAGGGAAGTGCGGTGAATGAGCAGTTCTTC,CAISLSEGSAVNEQFF
TRBV7-3,.,TRBJ2-6,.,TGTGCCAGCAGCTCCCGGGGGGACATGGACTCTGGGGCCAACGTCCTGACTTTC,CASSSRGDMDSGANVLTF
TRBV18,few,TRBJ1-2,.,TGTGCCAGCTCACGGATTGAGGGCAACTATGGCTACACCTTC,CASSRIEGNYGYTF
TRBV10-2,.,TRBJ1-6,.,TGCGCCAGCAGTGGAACAGTTAATTCACCCCTCCACTTT,CASSGTVNSPLHF
TRBV10-3,.,TRBJ1-2,TRBD1,TGTGCCAGCCAGACAGGGGAATCCAACTATGGCTACACCTTC,CASQTGESNYGYTF
TRBV19,few,TRBJ1-1,.,TGTGCCAGTAGTATACGTGGGCTAATGAACACTGAAGCTTTCTTT,CASSIRGLMNTEAFF
TRBV7-2,once,TRBJ2-3,.,TGTGCCAGCAGCTTAGGTCAGAGCACAGATACGCAGTATTTT,CASSLGQSTDTQYF
TRBV5-4,few,TRBJ2-3,TRBD2,TGTGCCAGCAGCGTGAAGCGGGGGGGCCGGACAGATACGCAGTATTTT,CASSVKRGGRTDTQYF
TRBV19,.,TRBJ1-5,.,TGTGCCAGTAGAGAACAGGAAATTAATCAGCCCCAGCATTTT,CASREQEINQPQHF
TRBV5-8,.,TRBJ2-3,.,TGTGCCGAAAAGGCGTTCGGGGATACGCAGTATTTT,CAEKAFGDTQYF
TRBV9,few,TRBJ2-5,.,TGTGCCAGCAGCCCGACAGGCCAAGAGACCCAGTACTTC,CASSPTGQETQYF